This T cell receptor beta chain appears in the sequencing data of a study of blood T cells in healthy people across ages (dated by TCRdb to the mid-2010s). Looking at the study overall: In model experiments, template switching captured roughly one uniquely barcoded TCR beta cDNA molecule for every two T cells. Four age groups were formed from the donors: young (average approximately 15 years), middle-aged (around 37), aged (roughly 59) and long-lived (around 82). The study analyzed two additional independent replicas of 1 million unique cDNA reads from the same blood draw for two donors, one aged 18 to 30 and one aged 80 or older. To avoid experimental bias, donors of different ages were randomly spread across the sequencing lanes. Age-related changes in TCR beta repertoire diversity were measured in the study by deep sequencing normalized with unique cDNA molecular identifiers. Paper-wide results and their limitations: Because the CMV infection status of the donors was unknown, age-related changes in expanded clonotypes may potentially have been confounded. Observed TCR beta diversity per million T cells fell roughly linearly with age, and a significant reduction was already apparent by age approximately 41. Conclusive comparison of naive and antigen-experienced compartments was prevented by the profiling of bulk unsorted PBMCs. The long-lived group showed more naive CD4+ T cells, fewer expanded clones and increased TCR diversity than the aged group, suggesting age selection. Estimates of total diversity from one million sequenced T cells were regarded as lower bounds and underestimates. Observed TCR beta diversity correlated strongly with the percentage of naive T cells measured by flow cytometry.

Systemically healthy Caucasian individuals from Russia, approximately 39 in total and aged about 6 to 90 years, were included as donors. Roughly 9 milliliters of peripheral blood were drawn from each donor into EDTA-treated Vacutainer tubes. PBMCs were isolated by Ficoll-Paque density-gradient centrifugation, with at least 7 million obtained per sample. Total RNA was extracted from PBMCs with Trizol reagent, with at least 5 micrograms obtained per sample. Naive CD45RAhigh/CD27high T cell percentages were measured by flow cytometry on a PBMC aliquot from every donor. The library was prepared using 5' RACE. The sequencer listed for this sample is Illumina HiSeq 2500. The second PCR ran for about 7 to 11 cycles and used a J-beta primer mix along with a sample-barcoded 5' primer. Each TCR beta cDNA molecule received a unique molecular identifier from a template-switch 5' adaptor carrying 12 random nucleotides. At least 2.5 million CDR3-containing paired-end reads were obtained from each sample. All of the RNA was converted into first-strand cDNA using the Mint cDNA synthesis kit, with a TRBC-specific oligonucleotide serving as the primer. All cDNA was treated with uracil-DNA glycosylase and then went through a first 18-cycle PCR with the universal primers M1SS and BC2_uni_R. Regarding the original processing steps: Normalization of each sample was performed by random selection of 1 million high-quality reads, each carrying a distinct molecular identifier. Reads with shared molecular identifiers were discarded instead of being binned into consensus sequences. MiTCR, with a Q25 quality threshold and the strictest error-elimination algorithm, was used for CDR3 identification, clonotype clustering and error correction. A nonparametric unseen species model using Euler transformation provided a lower-bound estimate of total TCR beta diversity. Starting from the raw public reads, TCRdb applied fastp trimming at Q25, assembled clones with MiXCR and retained in-frame beta chains. Records with the same CDR3 protein are collapsed into one entry carrying the most frequent genes and DNA. In this record, the V and J calls reflect TCRdb's handling and not the investigators' own analysis. Present in this sample are about a million distinct CDR3 sequences, just over 50% of which were seen just once. 20% to 25% of the sample goes to the ten largest clones.

Comment on this clonotype: Its antigen has not been determined. One base away there is no much larger clone; base qualities are not given.

The sample consisted of blood. The clonotype originates from a woman aged 55 to 70 in good health.

The nucleotide sequence reads as follows: TGTGCCAGCAGTTTCGGGGGGGTCGGGGAGCTGTTTTTT. Its amino acids are CASSFGGVGELFF. The sequence joins TRBV27 to TRBJ2-2; 8 middle bases align to TRBD2. Taken from the germline V gene (reference sequence), the CDR1 and CDR2 loops are MNHEY and SMNVEV. The CDR3 has 13 amino acids, counting the end cysteine and phenylalanine. CDR3 DNA only is kept here, 39 bases in frame from base 1. At the junction V is shortened by 3 bases and J by 7 bases; bases outside the gene matches: 1.